The rows below give T cell receptor beta chains drawn from one sample of a study of CD8+ T cells in alopecia areata. Method: immunoSEQ multiplex PCR; TCRdb's copy keeps in-frame clones and lacks some. The sample includes about 140,000 clones, 45% to 65% of them seen just once. The material sequenced was CD8+ T cells sorted from blood, taken at week 4, from a patient treated with tofacitinib. Receptors were obtained from a human donor with alopecia areata. CDR3s include the opening cysteine and the closing phenylalanine or tryptophan.

len: 13; v_gene: TRBV7-9; CDR3aa: CASSSLGVETQYF
len: 15; v_gene: TRBV7-9; CDR3aa: CASSPDGLAKNIQYF
len: 13; v_gene: TRBV9; CDR3aa: CASSAARVGEAFF
len: 13; v_gene: TRBV5-1; CDR3aa: CASSLLGSETQYF
len: 15; v_gene: TRBV7-9; CDR3aa: CASSLVFEVNTEAFF
len: 13; v_gene: TRBV4-1; CDR3aa: CASSQVPTDTQYF
len: 16; v_gene: TRBV27; CDR3aa: CASSLLPLGTTYGYTF
len: 15; v_gene: TRBV6-5; CDR3aa: CASSYSTQIQETQYF
len: 12; v_gene: TRBV5-6; CDR3aa: CASSGNSYEQYF
len: 15; v_gene: TRBV29-1; CDR3aa: CSVGAYREEDYGYTF
len: 13; v_gene: TRBV29-1; CDR3aa: CSVRSGGTYEQYF
len: 12; v_gene: TRBV29-1; CDR3aa: CSVVQPNTEAFF
len: 14; v_gene: TRBV25-1; CDR3aa: CASSESGLLYEQYF
len: 14; v_gene: TRBV27; CDR3aa: CASSPGQANYGYTF
len: 15; v_gene: TRBV5-1; CDR3aa: CASSLFSGGANEQFF
len: 14; v_gene: TRBV15; CDR3aa: CATSKQEGTDTQYF
len: 12; v_gene: TRBV11-2; CDR3aa: CASSSWGYEQYF
len: 14; v_gene: TRBV2; CDR3aa: CASSHGLSSYEQYF
len: 17; v_gene: TRBV25-1; CDR3aa: CASTTLHDSGYNSPLHF
len: 13; v_gene: TRBV6-4; CDR3aa: CASSVGTGNGYTF
len: 14; v_gene: TRBV15; CDR3aa: CATSFRGGRTEAFF
len: 15; v_gene: TRBV4-2; CDR3aa: CASSQSVGDQETQYF
len: 13; v_gene: TRBV29-1; CDR3aa: CSVEALGENEQFF
len: 12; v_gene: TRBV30; CDR3aa: CAWDPSGGEQYF
len: 12; v_gene: TRBV29-1; CDR3aa: CSVDDRDPEAFF
len: 13; v_gene: TRBV29-1; CDR3aa: CSVQTGSTYEQYF
len: 14; v_gene: TRBV4-1; CDR3aa: CASSQDNRVFEAFF